Presented here are 30 T cell receptor beta chains from one specimen sequenced in a study of T-cell memory formation after mild COVID-19. TCRdb ran MiXCR on the 5' RACE reads and lists one entry per CDR3 protein. Of approximately 100,000 distinct CDR3 sequences listed, about 17% are singletons. Sequences were obtained from PBMCs or a T cell subset sorted from them (not recorded which). The receptor set was obtained from an adult woman who had mild COVID-19 (a few samples of this study predate the infection). Cell type and time point are not known.

This clonotype was counted between two and nine times. The rearrangement joins TRBV11-3 to TRBJ1-1; TRBD1 might be the D (5 bases). Germline loops: CDR1 SGHNT, CDR2 YENEEA. Trimming removed 5 bases at V and 1 base at J, with 8 bases between. The CDR3 consists of 13 residues. Written as DNA, the CDR3 is TGTGCCAGCAGCGAGGGGAAGAACACTGAAGCTTTCTTT. Amino acid sequence: CASSEGKNTEAFF.

In its sample, this clonotype was seen many times. V and J are TRBV20-1 and TRBJ2-1, with 8 bases identical to TRBD2. With 3 bases clipped from V and 1 base from J, the junction kept 2 bases outside the gene matches. The CDR3 runs 14 residues. Per the germline V gene, CDR1 is DFQATT and CDR2 is SNEGSKA (reference sequence). The CDR3 coding sequence is TGCAGTGCTAGCGGGGGGGCTTCCTACAATGAGCAGTTCTTC. This codes for CSASGGASYNEQFF.

In this sample, this clonotype turned up once. The chain is built from TRBV20-1 and TRBJ2-1; the match to TRBD2 covers 8 bases. J lost 8 bases, V lost 1 base, and 7 bases had no gene match. This CDR3 comprises 14 residues. Germline V gene sequence: CDR1 DFQATT, CDR2 SNEGSKA (reference sequence). The DNA for the CDR3 is TGCAGTGCTAGAGCCGGGACTAGTACCTATGAGCAGTTCTTC. Translation gives CSARAGTSTYEQFF.

The CDR3 DNA reads as TGTGCCAGCAGCTTAGTGGGGACAGGGAACACTGAAGCTTTCTTT. Translated: CASSLVGTGNTEAFF. The chain couples TRBV7-9 to TRBJ1-1; TRBD1 aligns across 8 bases. Germline CDR1 is SEHNR and CDR2 is FQNEAQ (reference sequence). The V gene end was trimmed by 1 base and the J gene end by 1 base; junction bases not matched to a gene: 2. This CDR3 comprises 15 residues.

There are a few counts of this clonotype. The chain employs TRBV5-1 and TRBJ1-6; D gene ambiguous. The CDR3 spans 15 residues. The V end was cut by 0 bases, the J end by 6 bases, with 10 bases between. Germline V gives CDR1 SGHRS, CDR2 YFSETQ. The CDR3 nucleotides read TGCGCCAGCAGCTTGGAAGGGTCGGCTAATTCACCCCTCCACTTT. It codes for CASSLEGSANSPLHF. The full variable domain, in which reference TRBV5-1 and TRBJ1-6 provide the parts outside the CDR3, is KAGVTQTPRYLIKTRGQQVTLSCSPISGHRSVSWYQQTPGQGLQFLFEYFSETQRNKGNFPGRFSGRQFSNSRSEMNVSTLELGDSALYLCASSLEGSANSPLHFGNGTRLTVT.

The table lists this clonotype with a few counts. This chain uses TRBV12-3 or TRBV12-4 with TRBJ1-6; D not resolved. Trimming removed 6 bases from V and 10 bases from J, with 16 bases in between. This CDR3 has 14 residues. The CDR3 reads CASRSGVYGSPLHF. CDR3 nucleotide sequence: TGTGCCAGCAGATCTGGGGTCTATGGGTCACCCCTCCACTTT.

V and J are TRBV20-1 and TRBJ2-3; the D is unclear. V dropped 0 bases and J dropped 0 bases, with 10 bases sitting between them. The CDR3 extends over 15 amino acids. Germline loops: CDR1 DFQATT, CDR2 SNEGSKA (reference sequence). CDR3 residues: CSARDFGVSTDTQYF. The CDR3 nucleotides are TGCAGTGCTAGAGATTTTGGGGTGAGCACAGATACGCAGTATTTT.

The J gene is TRBJ1-5, the V gene TRBV27, with D possibly matching TRBD1 (5 bases). CDR1 is MNHEY and CDR2 is SMNVEV in the germline V gene (reference sequence). Trimming took off 5 bases at V and 6 bases at J, with 29 bases between the two ends. This CDR3 has 19 residues. The CDR3 DNA sequence: TGTGCCAGCAGTCCGATTCTGGGGGGGTTTCTTTCAGCGGGTCAGCCCCAGCATTTT. Amino acid sequence: CASSPILGGFLSAGQPQHF.

In its sample, this clonotype was seen many times. The gene calls are TRBV12-3 or TRBV12-4 and TRBJ1-1, with no clear D. This CDR3 has 12 residues. Trimming removed 8 bases at V and 1 base at J, with 8 bases between. The CDR3 protein is CASGVWNTEAFF. CDR3 nucleotide sequence: TGTGCCAGCGGGGTATGGAACACTGAAGCTTTCTTT.

This clonotype has more than one count but fewer than ten. The rearrangement joins TRBV5-1 to TRBJ2-1; either TRBD1 or TRBD2 may fit D (5 bases each). The V end was cut by 0 bases, the J end by 2 bases, with 12 bases between. Germline CDR1 reads SGHRS; CDR2 reads YFSETQ. The CDR3 runs 16 residues. CDR3 coding DNA: TGCGCCAGCAGCTTGGCCTCAGGGAGAGCCTACAATGAGCAGTTCTTC. Its translation: CASSLASGRAYNEQFF.

The V call is TRBV7-2, the J call TRBJ1-1, with 7 bases fitting TRBD1. Germline loops: CDR1 SGHTA, CDR2 FQGNSA. Losses at the gene ends were 6 bases for V and 4 bases for J; bases not matched to a gene: 5. The CDR3 totals 13 residues. DNA for the CDR3: TGTGCCAGCAGGACACCAGGGGGCACTGAAGCTTTCTTT. This gives the protein CASRTPGGTEAFF.

This clonotype was observed a handful of times. J is TRBJ2-3 and V is TRBV29-1; D may match TRBD1 or TRBD2 (5 bases each). CDR3 size: 14 residues. Germline V gives CDR1 SQVTM, CDR2 ANQGSEA. With 0 bases removed from V and 0 bases from J, the gap between germline ends came to 7 bases. The CDR3 DNA is TGCAGCGTTGAAGACAGGGAGAGCACAGATACGCAGTATTTT. Amino acids: CSVEDRESTDTQYF.

A few counts support this clonotype. V usage is TRBV4-3 and J usage is TRBJ2-1; a possible D gene is TRBD2 (6 bases). Germline loops: CDR1 LGHNA, CDR2 YSLEER. Trimming pared 1 base from V and 3 bases from J, leaving 10 bases between. The CDR3 loop spans 15 amino acids. The CDR3 DNA reads TGCGCCAGCAGCCAAGGACTAGAGGTCTACAATGAGCAGTTCTTC. Translated, it gives CASSQGLEVYNEQFF.

In its sample, this clonotype was seen a few times. V gene TRBV7-6 combines with J gene TRBJ1-1; possibly TRBD1 for D (5 bases). There are 14 residues in the CDR3. The V end was cut by 4 bases, the J end by 0 bases, with 9 bases between. Per germline, CDR1 SGHVS and CDR2 FNYEAQ. The CDR3, as DNA: TGTGCCAGCAGCTCGGGGGGGATGAACACTGAAGCTTTCTTT. Translating gives CASSSGGMNTEAFF.

This clonotype has more than one count but fewer than ten. The CDR3 sequence: CATSDPGQSGANVLTF. The CDR3 DNA reads TGTGCCACCAGTGACCCAGGACAGTCTGGGGCCAACGTCCTGACTTTC. The V and J genes are TRBV24-1 and TRBJ2-6, with D possibly being TRBD1 (6 bases). Germline V gives CDR1 KGHDR, CDR2 SFDVKD. The germline V and J ends were trimmed by 4 bases and 1 base, with 10 bases remaining between them. The CDR3 consists of 16 residues.

This clonotype was recorded a few times. This chain joins TRBV4-1 and TRBJ2-5; a weak D match, TRBD2 (6 bases). CDR1 and CDR2 from the germline V gene are MGHRA and YSYEKL. Trimming took 1 base from V and 5 from J, leaving 14 bases between them. The CDR3 sequence is 15 residues long. CDR3 in DNA: TGCGCCAGCAGCCAAGGGGAAGGGGACTGGGAGACCCAGTACTTC. Translated, it gives CASSQGEGDWETQYF.

The chain couples TRBV6-6 to TRBJ1-1; unclear D gene. The germline CDR1 and CDR2 sequences are MNHNY and SVGAGI (reference sequence). V was cut by 2 bases and J by 2 bases, with 15 bases left in between. This CDR3 spans 16 amino acids. CDR3 protein: CASSYGVGDVNTEAFF. The CDR3 bases are TGTGCCAGCAGTTACGGGGTCGGGGATGTCAACACTGAAGCTTTCTTT.

The CDR3 loop reads CATSPDIFHTGELFF. The CDR3 nucleotides read TGTGCCACCAGCCCCGACATCTTTCACACCGGGGAGCTGTTTTTT. This chain connects TRBV15 to TRBJ2-2; no reliable D call. Trimming removed 5 bases at V and 3 bases at J, with 13 bases between. The CDR3 has 15 amino acids. Germline CDR1 LNHNV, CDR2 YYDKDF (reference sequence). The full variable domain, completed using reference TRBV15 and TRBJ2-2, is DAMVIQNPRYQVTQFGKPVTLSCSQTLNHNVMYWYQQKSSQAPKLLFHYYDKDFNNEADTPDNFQSRRPNTSFCFLDIRSPGLGDTAMYLCATSPDIFHTGELFFGEGSRLTVL.

This clonotype has ten or more counts. The gene calls are TRBV5-6 and TRBJ2-1, with D possibly matching TRBD2 (6 bases). Germline V gives CDR1 SGHDT, CDR2 YYEEEE. The germline V and J ends were trimmed by 4 bases and 9 bases, with 8 bases remaining between them. The CDR3 is 11 residues long. CDR3 sequence reads: CASSASVEQFF. The CDR3 bases are TGTGCCAGCAGCGCTAGCGTTGAGCAGTTCTTC. Complete variable domain (other parts from reference TRBV5-6 and TRBJ2-1): DAGVTQSPTHLIKTRGQQVTLRCSPKSGHDTVSWYQQALGQGPQFIFQYYEEEERQRGNFPDRFSGHQFPNYSSELNVNALLLGDSALYLCASSASVEQFFGPGTRLTVL.

This clonotype appeared a few times. The chain has TRBV24-1 and TRBJ1-1; D is uncertain. V shed 7 bases and J shed 3 bases, with 11 bases lying between them. Germline V lookup: CDR1 KGHDR, CDR2 SFDVKD. The CDR3 loop spans 13 amino acids. This CDR3 reads CATRADLHTEAFF. The CDR3 DNA sequence: TGTGCCACCAGGGCGGACCTTCACACTGAAGCTTTCTTT.

This clonotype turned up a few times. The rearrangement links TRBV4-1 to TRBJ1-1; 7 bases match TRBD1. The length of the CDR3 is 15 residues. Germline loops: CDR1 MGHRA, CDR2 YSYEKL. V trimming: 0 bases; J trimming: 11 bases; junction bases outside the gene matches: 12. The chain's CDR3 is CASSQDLGTASSAFF. DNA of the CDR3: TGCGCCAGCAGCCAAGACCTGGGGACAGCGTCCTCCGCTTTCTTT.

The sample holds a few counts of this clonotype. The V and J genes are TRBV20-1 and TRBJ2-7, with D possibly matching TRBD2 (6 bases). V gave up 6 bases and J gave up 0 bases, with 12 bases separating them. CDR3 size: 13 residues. CDR1 DFQATT and CDR2 SNEGSKA come from the germline V gene (reference sequence). CDR3 region: CSAQGGDSYEQYF. In DNA form, the CDR3 reads TGCAGTGCCCAGGGCGGGGACTCCTACGAGCAGTACTTC.

This clonotype was detected only a few times. This chain links TRBV18 with TRBJ2-1; 12 bases are shared with TRBD2. The CDR3 has 19 amino acids. CDR1 and CDR2 from the germline V gene are KGHSH and LQKENI. V trimming: 4 bases; J trimming: 6 bases; junction bases outside the gene matches: 16. The DNA of the CDR3 is TGTGCCAGCTCACAATCCTTGACCCTCCTAGCGGGAGGGCCCAATGAGCAGTTCTTC. It encodes CASSQSLTLLAGGPNEQFF.

The sample holds a few counts of this clonotype. This chain connects TRBV6-5 to TRBJ2-1; 8 positions match TRBD2. V trimming: 0 bases; J trimming: 4 bases; junction bases outside the gene matches: 8. This CDR3 region has 17 residues. The germline V gene encodes CDR1 MNHEY and CDR2 SVGAGI. CDR3 sequence: CASSYSGGGGNYNEQFF. CDR3 coding DNA: TGTGCCAGCAGTTACTCGGGAGGCGGGGGGAATTACAATGAGCAGTTCTTC.

This clonotype was observed a handful of times. CDR3 protein: CASSAGSASNTEAFF. The CDR3, as DNA: TGTGCCAGCAGCGCGGGCTCGGCTTCGAACACTGAAGCTTTCTTT. The chain combines TRBV9 with TRBJ1-1, with unresolved D. V was shortened by 3 bases and J by 1 base, with 13 bases between the two germline ends. The CDR3 totals 15 residues. From germline, CDR1 is SGDLS and CDR2 YYNGEE.

V and J are TRBV2 and TRBJ2-1, with D hard to call. CDR1 is SNHLY, CDR2 FYNNEI, per germline. Trimming cost V 6 bases and J 8 bases, with 14 bases left between them. The CDR3 runs 13 residues. CDR3 amino acids: CASSRLVEDEQFF. The DNA for the CDR3 is TGTGCCAGCAGCCGCCTCGTCGAAGATGAGCAGTTCTTC.

This clonotype was counted between two and nine times. This sequence joins TRBV13 and TRBJ1-1, with D perhaps matching TRBD1 (6 bases). The germline CDR1 and CDR2 sequences are PRHDT and FYEKMQ (reference sequence). The V and J ends lost 4 bases and 0 bases respectively, with 12 bases between them. The CDR3 runs to 15 residues. The CDR3 nucleotides read TGTGCCAGCAGCTCGACAGGCGGCATGAACACTGAAGCTTTCTTT. Translation gives CASSSTGGMNTEAFF.

V and J are TRBV24-1 and TRBJ2-1, with 9 bases matching TRBD1. The CDR3 totals 15 residues. The junction had 3 bases not matched to a gene; V was cut back by 3 bases and J by 4 bases. Germline CDR1 reads KGHDR; CDR2 reads SFDVKD. As DNA, the CDR3 is TGTGCCACCAGTGATACTGGGACAGGGTACAATGAGCAGTTCTTC. Translation gives CATSDTGTGYNEQFF.

This clonotype was found a few times. The chain links TRBV12-2 to TRBJ2-1; the table names TRBD2, a call not compared with the DNA. TRBV12-2 is a recognized pseudogene. This CDR3 contains 19 residues. The CDR3 is CASRLGTLAGGRLYNEQFF. The DNA for the CDR3 is TGTGCAAGTCGCTTAGGAACGCTAGCGGGAGGGCGATTATACAATGAGCAGTTCTTC.

This clonotype was seen a few times. The chain carries TRBV4-3 and TRBJ2-3; D possibly matches TRBD1 or TRBD2 (5 bases each). CDR3 length: 13 residues. V was trimmed by 3 bases and J by 2 bases, leaving 6 bases between them. Looked up from germline, CDR1 is LGHNA and CDR2 is YSLEER. CDR3 loop: CASSQGTTDTQYF. As DNA, the CDR3 is TGCGCCAGCAGCCAGGGGACCACAGATACGCAGTATTTT.